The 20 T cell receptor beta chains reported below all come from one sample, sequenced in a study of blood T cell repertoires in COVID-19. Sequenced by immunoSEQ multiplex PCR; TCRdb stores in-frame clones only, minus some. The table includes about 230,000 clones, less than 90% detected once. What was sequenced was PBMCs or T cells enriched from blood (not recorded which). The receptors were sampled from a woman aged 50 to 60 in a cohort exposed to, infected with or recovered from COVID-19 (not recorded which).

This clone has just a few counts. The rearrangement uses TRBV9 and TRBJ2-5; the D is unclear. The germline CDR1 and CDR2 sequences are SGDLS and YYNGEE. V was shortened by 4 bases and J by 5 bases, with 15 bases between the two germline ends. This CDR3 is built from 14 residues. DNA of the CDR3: TGTGCCAGCAGCCGGGTCTTGGAAACGGAGACCCAGTACTTC. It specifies CASSRVLETETQYF.

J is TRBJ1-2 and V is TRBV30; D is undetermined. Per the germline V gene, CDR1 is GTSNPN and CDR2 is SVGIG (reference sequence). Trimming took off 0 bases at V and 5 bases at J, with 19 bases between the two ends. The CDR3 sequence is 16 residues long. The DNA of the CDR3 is TGTGCCTGGAGTGTACAAGGGAGACGACCAAGATATGGCTACACCTTC. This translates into CAWSVQGRRPRYGYTF.

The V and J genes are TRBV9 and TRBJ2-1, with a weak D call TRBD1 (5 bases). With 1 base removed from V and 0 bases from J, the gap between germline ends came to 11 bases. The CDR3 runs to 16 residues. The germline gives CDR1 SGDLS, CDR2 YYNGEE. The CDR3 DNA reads TGTGCCAGCAGCGTATATGAGACAGCCTCCTACAATGAGCAGTTCTTC. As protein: CASSVYETASYNEQFF.

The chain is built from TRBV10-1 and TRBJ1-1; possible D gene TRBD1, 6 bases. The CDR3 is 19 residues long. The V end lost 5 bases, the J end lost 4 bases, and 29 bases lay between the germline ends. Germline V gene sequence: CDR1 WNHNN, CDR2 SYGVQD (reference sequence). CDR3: CASSQGQGHVRVRGTEAFF. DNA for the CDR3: TGCGCCAGCAGTCAGGGTCAGGGGCACGTAAGGGTCCGCGGCACTGAAGCTTTCTTT.

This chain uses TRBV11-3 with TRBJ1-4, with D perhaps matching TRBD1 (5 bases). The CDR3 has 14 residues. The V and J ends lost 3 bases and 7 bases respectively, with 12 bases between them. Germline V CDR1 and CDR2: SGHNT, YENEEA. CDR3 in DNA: TGTGCCAGCAGCTTGGGAGGAGGGGTTGAAAAACTGTTTTTT. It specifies CASSLGGGVEKLFF.

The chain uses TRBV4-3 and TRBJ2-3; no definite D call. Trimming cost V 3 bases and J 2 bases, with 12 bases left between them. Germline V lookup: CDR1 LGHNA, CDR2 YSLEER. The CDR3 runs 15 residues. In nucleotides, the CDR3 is TGCGCCAGCAGCCACCAAAGAAGAGACACAGATACGCAGTATTTT. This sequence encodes CASSHQRRDTDTQYF.

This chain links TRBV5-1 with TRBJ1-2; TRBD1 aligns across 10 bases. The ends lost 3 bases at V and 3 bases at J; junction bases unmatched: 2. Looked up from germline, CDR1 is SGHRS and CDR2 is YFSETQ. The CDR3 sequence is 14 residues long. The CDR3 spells CASSWGTGDYGYTF. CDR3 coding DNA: TGCGCCAGCAGCTGGGGGACAGGGGACTATGGCTACACCTTC.

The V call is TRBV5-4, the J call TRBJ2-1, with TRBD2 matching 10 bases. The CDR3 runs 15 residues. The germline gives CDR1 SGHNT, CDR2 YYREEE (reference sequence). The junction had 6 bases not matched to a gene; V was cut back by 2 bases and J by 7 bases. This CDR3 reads CASSLAGGPRNEQFF. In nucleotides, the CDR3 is TGTGCCAGCAGCTTAGCGGGGGGGCCTCGTAATGAGCAGTTCTTC.

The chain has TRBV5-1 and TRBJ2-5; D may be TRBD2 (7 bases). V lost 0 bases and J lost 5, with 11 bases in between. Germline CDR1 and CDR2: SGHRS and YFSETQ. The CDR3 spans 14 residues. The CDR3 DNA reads TGCGCCAGCAGCTTGGGGGGGGGCCGGGAGACCCAGTACTTC. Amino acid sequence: CASSLGGGRETQYF.

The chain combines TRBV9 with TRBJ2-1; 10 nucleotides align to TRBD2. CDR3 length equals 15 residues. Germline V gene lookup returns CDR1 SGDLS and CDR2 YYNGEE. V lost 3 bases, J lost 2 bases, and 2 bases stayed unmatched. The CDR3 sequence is CASSASGGPYNEQFF. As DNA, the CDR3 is TGTGCCAGCAGCGCTAGCGGGGGCCCCTACAATGAGCAGTTCTTC.

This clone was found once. Here the CDR3 reads CASSGDRAYQPQHF. The CDR3 coding sequence is TGCGCCAGCAGTGGGGACAGGGCCTATCAGCCCCAGCATTTT. The V gene is TRBV10-2, the J gene TRBJ1-5; 9 nucleotides line up with TRBD1. Looked up from germline, CDR1 is WSHSY and CDR2 is SAAADI. J was trimmed by 5 bases and V by 4 bases; bases with no gene match: 3. This CDR3 spans 14 amino acids.

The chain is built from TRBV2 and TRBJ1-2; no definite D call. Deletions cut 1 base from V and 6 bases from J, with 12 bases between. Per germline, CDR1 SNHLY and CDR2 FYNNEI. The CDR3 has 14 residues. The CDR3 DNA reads TGTGCCAGCAGTGAAGACGAGGTCTGGGATGGCTACACCTTC. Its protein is CASSEDEVWDGYTF.

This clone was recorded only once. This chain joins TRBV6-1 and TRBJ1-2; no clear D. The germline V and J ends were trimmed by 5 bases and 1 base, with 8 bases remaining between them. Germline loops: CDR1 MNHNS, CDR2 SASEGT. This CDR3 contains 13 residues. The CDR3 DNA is TGTGCCAGCAGTTCGCAGGATAACTATGGCTACACCTTC. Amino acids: CASSSQDNYGYTF.

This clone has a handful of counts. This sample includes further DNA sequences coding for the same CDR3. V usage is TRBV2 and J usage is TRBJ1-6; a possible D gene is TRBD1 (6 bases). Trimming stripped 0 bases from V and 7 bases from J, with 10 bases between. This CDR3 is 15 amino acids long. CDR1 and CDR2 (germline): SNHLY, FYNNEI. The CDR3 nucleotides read TGTGCCAGCAGTGAAGCAGGGGGGGGGAATTCACCCCTCCACTTT. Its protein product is CASSEAGGGNSPLHF. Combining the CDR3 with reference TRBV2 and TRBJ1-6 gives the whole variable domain EPEVTQTPSHQVTQMGQEVILRCVPISNHLYFYWYRQILGQKVEFLVSFYNNEISEKSEIFDDQFSVERPDGSNFTLKIRSTKLEDSAMYFCASSEAGGGNSPLHFGNGTRLTVT.

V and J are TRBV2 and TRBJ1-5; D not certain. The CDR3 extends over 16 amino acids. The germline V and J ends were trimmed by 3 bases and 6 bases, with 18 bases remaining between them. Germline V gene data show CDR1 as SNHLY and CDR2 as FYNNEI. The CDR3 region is CASSESEVSPSQPQHF. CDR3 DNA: TGTGCCAGCAGTGAGTCCGAGGTCTCCCCAAGTCAGCCCCAGCATTTT.

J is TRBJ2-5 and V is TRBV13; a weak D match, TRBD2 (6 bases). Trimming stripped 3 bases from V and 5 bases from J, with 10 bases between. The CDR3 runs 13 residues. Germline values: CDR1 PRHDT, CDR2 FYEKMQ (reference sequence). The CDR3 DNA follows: TGTGCCAGCAGCTTGGAGGGTGGTGAGACCCAGTACTTC. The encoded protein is CASSLEGGETQYF.

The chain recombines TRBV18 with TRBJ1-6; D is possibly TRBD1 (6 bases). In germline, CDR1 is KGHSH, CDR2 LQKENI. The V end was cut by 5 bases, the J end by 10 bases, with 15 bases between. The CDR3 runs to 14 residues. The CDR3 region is CASSRKGQGSPLHF. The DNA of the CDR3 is TGTGCCAGCTCAAGAAAGGGCCAGGGGTCACCCCTCCACTTT.

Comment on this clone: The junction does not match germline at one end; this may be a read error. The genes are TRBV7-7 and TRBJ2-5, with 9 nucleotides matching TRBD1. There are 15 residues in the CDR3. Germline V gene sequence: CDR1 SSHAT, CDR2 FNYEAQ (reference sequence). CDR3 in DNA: TGTGCTAGCAGCTCTGGACAGGGGTCTATAGAGACCCAGTACTTC. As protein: CASSSGQGSIETQYF.

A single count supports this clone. The CDR3 spells CASSAGMGAATNEKLFF. CDR3 sequence (DNA): TGTGCCAGCAGCGCAGGGATGGGGGCTGCAACTAATGAAAAACTGTTTTTT. The V and J genes are TRBV9 and TRBJ1-4; perhaps TRBD1 as D (6 bases). This CDR3 is built from 17 residues. Trimming took 3 bases from V and 0 from J, leaving 15 bases between them. Germline V gene lookup returns CDR1 SGDLS and CDR2 YYNGEE.

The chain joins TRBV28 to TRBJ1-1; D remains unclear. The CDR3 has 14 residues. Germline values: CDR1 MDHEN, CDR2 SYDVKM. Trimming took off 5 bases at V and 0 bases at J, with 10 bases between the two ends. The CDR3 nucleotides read TGTGCCAGCAGTGTCGTTCAGATGAACACTGAAGCTTTCTTT. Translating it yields CASSVVQMNTEAFF.